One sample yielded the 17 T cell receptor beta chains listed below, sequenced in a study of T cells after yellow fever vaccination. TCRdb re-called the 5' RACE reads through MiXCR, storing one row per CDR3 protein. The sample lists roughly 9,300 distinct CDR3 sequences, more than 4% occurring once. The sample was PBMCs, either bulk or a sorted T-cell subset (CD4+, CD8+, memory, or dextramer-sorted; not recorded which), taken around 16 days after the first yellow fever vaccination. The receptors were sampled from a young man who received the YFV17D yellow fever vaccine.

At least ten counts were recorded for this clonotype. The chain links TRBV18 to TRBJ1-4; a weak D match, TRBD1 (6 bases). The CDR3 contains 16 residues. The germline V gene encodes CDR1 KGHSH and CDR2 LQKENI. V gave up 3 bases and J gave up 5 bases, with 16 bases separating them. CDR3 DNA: TGTGCCAGCTCACCGCCCCCGGGGGCCTCAAATGAAAAACTGTTTTTT. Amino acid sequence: CASSPPPGASNEKLFF. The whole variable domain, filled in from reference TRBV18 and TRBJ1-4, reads NAGVMQNPRHLVRRRGQEARLRCSPMKGHSHVYWYRQLPEEGLKFMVYLQKENIIDESGMPKERFSAEFPKEGPSILRIQQVVRGDSAAYFCASSPPPGASNEKLFFGSGTQLSVL.

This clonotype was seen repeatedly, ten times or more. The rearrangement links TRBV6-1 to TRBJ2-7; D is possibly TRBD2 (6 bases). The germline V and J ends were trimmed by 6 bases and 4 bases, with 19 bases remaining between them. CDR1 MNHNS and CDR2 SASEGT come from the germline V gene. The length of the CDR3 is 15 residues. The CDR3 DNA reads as TGTGCCAGCAGCGAGGCTCCGGGAGCCCAATACGAGCAGTACTTC. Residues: CASSEAPGAQYEQYF.

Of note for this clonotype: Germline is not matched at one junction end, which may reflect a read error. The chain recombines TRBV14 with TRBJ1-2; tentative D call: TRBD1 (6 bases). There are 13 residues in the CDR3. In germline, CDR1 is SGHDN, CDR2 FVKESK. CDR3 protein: CAISPGPGEGYTF. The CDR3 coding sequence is TGTGCCATCAGCCCTGGGCCAGGGGAAGGCTACACCTTC.

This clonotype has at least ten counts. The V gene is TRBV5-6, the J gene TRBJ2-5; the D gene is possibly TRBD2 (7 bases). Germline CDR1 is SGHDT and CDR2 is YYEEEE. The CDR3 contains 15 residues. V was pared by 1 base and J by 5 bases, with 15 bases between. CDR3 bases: TGTGCCAGCAGCTTGTACGGGGGGCGATCGGAGACCCAGTACTTC. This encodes CASSLYGGRSETQYF. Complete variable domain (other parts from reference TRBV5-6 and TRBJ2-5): DAGVTQSPTHLIKTRGQQVTLRCSPKSGHDTVSWYQQALGQGPQFIFQYYEEEERQRGNFPDRFSGHQFPNYSSELNVNALLLGDSALYLCASSLYGGRSETQYFGPGTRLLVL.

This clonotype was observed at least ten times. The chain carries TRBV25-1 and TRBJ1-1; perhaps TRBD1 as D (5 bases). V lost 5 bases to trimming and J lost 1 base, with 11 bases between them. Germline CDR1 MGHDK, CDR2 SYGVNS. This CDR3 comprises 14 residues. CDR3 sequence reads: CASSTVRGNTEAFF. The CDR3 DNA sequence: TGTGCCAGCAGTACGGTGAGGGGGAACACTGAAGCTTTCTTT. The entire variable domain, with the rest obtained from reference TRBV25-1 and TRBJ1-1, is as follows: EADIYQTPRYLVIGTGKKITLECSQTMGHDKMYWYQQDPGMELHLIHYSYGVNSTEKGDLSSESTVSRIRTEHFPLTLESARPSHTSQYLCASSTVRGNTEAFFGQGTRLTVV.

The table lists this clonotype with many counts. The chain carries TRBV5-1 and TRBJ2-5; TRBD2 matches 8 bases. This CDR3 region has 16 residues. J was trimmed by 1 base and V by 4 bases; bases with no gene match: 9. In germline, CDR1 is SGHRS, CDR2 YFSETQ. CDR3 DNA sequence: TGCGCCAGCAGCCCGAGTTCCGGGGGGGCCCAAGAGACCCAGTACTTC. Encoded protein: CASSPSSGGAQETQYF.

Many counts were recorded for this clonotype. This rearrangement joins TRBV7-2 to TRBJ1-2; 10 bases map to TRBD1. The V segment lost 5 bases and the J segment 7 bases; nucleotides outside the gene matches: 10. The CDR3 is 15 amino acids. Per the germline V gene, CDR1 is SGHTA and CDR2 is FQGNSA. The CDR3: CASSPGQGGVSGYTF. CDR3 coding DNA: TGTGCCAGCAGCCCAGGACAGGGGGGAGTCTCTGGCTACACCTTC.

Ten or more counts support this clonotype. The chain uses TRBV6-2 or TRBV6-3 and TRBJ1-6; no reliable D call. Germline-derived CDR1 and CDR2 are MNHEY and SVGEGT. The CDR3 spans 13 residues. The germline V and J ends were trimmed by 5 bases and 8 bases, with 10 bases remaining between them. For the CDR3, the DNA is TGTGCCAGCAGTACGGAGGAGGATTCACCCCTCCACTTT. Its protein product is CASSTEEDSPLHF.

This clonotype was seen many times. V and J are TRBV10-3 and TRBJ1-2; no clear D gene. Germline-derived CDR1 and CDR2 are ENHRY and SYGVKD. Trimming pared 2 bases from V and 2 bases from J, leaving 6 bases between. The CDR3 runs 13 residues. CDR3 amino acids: CAISEGRNYGYTF. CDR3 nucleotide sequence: TGTGCCATCAGTGAGGGCAGAAACTATGGCTACACCTTC.

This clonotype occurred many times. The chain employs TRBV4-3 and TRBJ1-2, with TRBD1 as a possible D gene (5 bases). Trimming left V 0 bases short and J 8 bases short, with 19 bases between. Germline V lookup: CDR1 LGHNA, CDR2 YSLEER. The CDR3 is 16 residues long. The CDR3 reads CASSQETGRSLGGYTF. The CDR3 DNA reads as TGCGCCAGCAGCCAAGAAACGGGACGGTCCTTGGGAGGCTACACCTTC.

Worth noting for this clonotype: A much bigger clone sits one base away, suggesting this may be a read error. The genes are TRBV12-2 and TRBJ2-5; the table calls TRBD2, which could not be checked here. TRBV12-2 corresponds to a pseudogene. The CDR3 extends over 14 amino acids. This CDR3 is CASSLRLCGETQYF. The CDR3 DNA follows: TGTGCAAGTAGCTTGCGCCTTTGCGGGGAGACCCAGTACTTC.

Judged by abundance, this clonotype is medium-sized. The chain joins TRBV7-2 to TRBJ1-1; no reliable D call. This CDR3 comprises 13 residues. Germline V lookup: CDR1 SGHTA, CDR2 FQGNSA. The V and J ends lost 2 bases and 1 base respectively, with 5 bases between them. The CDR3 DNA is TGTGCCAGCAGCTTAACGGGGAACACTGAAGCTTTCTTT. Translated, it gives CASSLTGNTEAFF.

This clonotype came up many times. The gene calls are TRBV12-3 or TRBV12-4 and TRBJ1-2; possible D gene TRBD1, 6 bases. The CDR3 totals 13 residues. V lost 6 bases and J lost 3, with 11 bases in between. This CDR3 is CASRTTGYYGYTF. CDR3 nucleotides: TGTGCCAGCAGAACTACAGGGTACTATGGCTACACCTTC.

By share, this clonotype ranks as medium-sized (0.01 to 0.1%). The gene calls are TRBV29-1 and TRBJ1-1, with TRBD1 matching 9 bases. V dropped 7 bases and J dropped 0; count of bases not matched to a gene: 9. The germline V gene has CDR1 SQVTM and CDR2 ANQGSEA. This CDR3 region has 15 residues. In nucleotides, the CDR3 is TGCAGCGCGCATAGACAGGGGGGTATGAACACTGAAGCTTTCTTT. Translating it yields CSAHRQGGMNTEAFF.

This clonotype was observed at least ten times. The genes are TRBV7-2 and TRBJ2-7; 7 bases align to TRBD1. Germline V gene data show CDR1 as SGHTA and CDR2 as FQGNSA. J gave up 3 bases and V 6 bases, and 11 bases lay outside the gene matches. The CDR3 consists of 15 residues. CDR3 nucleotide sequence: TGTGCCAGCAGTTCAAGGGACAGAACCTTCTACGAGCAGTACTTC. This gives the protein CASSSRDRTFYEQYF.

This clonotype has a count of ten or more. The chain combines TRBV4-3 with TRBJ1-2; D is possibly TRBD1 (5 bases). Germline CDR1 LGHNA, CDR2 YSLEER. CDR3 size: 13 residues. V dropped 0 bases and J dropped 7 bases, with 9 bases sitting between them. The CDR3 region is CASSQEGGGGYTF. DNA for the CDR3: TGCGCCAGCAGCCAAGAGGGGGGGGGTGGCTACACCTTC.

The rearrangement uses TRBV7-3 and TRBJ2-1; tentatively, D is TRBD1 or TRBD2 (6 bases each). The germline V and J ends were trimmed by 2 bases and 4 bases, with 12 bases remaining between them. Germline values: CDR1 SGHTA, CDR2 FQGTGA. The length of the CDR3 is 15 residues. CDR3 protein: CASSLVPGAYNEQFF. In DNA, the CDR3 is TGTGCCAGCAGCTTAGTACCGGGGGCTTACAATGAGCAGTTCTTC.